This T cell receptor (beta chain) was profiled in a study of blood T cell repertoires in COVID-19 (dated by TCRdb to 2019 to 2021). Background for the entire study: Samples covering the acute and convalescent phases of COVID-19 were provided by collaborators in the United States, Italy and Spain. HLA class I and class II types, where available, came from metadata supplied by the sample provider rather than from assay-based typing. Samples came from the ongoing ImmuneRACE study (first 160 participants) plus 1,254 subjects from 6 global collaborators. Deeply sampled blood TCRbeta repertoires from subjects exposed to, actively infected with, or recovered from COVID-19 were included in the dataset. The material from the prospective study consisted of cDNA or gDNA derived from T cells, B-cell-depleted T cells, or PBMCs. The sample metadata nearly always contained a de-identified subject ID, COVID-19 status, age in years and sex. The repertoires were released in a freely available public database meant as a resource for research on the immune response to SARS-CoV-2.

Participants in the prospective study were aged about 18 to 90 years, lived in 20 to 25 United States geographic areas, and enrolled through a virtual design. In the prospective study, cohorts were assigned on the basis of participant-reported clinical history obtained from a screening survey and a study questionnaire. Each participant in the prospective study had whole blood, serum and a nasopharyngeal or oropharyngeal swab collected by mobile phlebotomists. Over a roughly 2-month period, participants in the prospective study had the option of providing additional blood draws and questionnaires. Blood samples from the prospective study were shipped frozen or at room temperature prior to DNA extraction. Study-wide conclusions, independent of this receptor: Clinical and demographic metadata were provided uncurated, with the amount varying by source and participant.

TCRbeta CDR3 regions were amplified from genomic DNA by means of the immunoSEQ Assay, a bias-controlled multiplex PCR. The authors processed their data as follows. Within the assay, amplification of reference gene primers was used to estimate how many nucleated cells each sample contained. To quantify the absolute abundance of each unique TCRbeta CDR3 rearrangement, sequence reads were collapsed and filtered. For each sample, productive Simpson clonality was calculated as the square root of Simpson's diversity index across productive rearrangements. TCRdb took this table from immuneACCESS and kept in-frame rearrangements with V and J called. Such tables lack part of the clones; where checked against another copy, unresolved V genes explain under half of the gap, and the rest is unexplained. D and trimming come from the DNA, and the V and J calls and clone size come from that table. For this sample there are some 170,000 clones; roughly 90% appear just once. Together, the top ten hold 1.2% of the sample.

As regards this clone: No cognate antigen has been identified for it. Base qualities are not recorded, but no much larger clone differs from it by a single base.

The CDR3 runs 12 amino acids, cysteine and phenylalanine included. Solely the CDR3 DNA is kept, with 36 bases framed from the first base. V is reduced by 9 bases and J by 4 bases, leaving a spacing of 11 bases between them. CDR1 and CDR2 are read off the germline V gene as KGHDR and SFDVKD. The sequence is built from TRBV24-1 and TRBJ2-5; TRBD1 could be the D gene, as 6 bases match. The sequenced sample was PBMCs or T cells enriched from blood (not recorded which). The TCR was taken from a human donor with acute COVID-19. The donor label of this sample is uncertain. The base sequence is TGTGCCACCCAGGCCAGGGGAGAGACCCAGTACTTC. Its amino acids are CATQARGETQYF.